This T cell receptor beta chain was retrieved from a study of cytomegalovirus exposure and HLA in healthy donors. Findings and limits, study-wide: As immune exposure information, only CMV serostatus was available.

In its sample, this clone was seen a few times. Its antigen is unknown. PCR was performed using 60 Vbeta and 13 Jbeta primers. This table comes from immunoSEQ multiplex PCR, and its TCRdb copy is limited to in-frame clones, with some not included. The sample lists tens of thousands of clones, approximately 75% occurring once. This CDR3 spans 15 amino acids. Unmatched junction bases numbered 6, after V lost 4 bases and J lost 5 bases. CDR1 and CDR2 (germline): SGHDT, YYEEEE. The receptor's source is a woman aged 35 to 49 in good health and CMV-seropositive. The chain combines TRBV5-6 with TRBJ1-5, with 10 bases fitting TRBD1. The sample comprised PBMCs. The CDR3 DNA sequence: TGTGCCAGCAGCGACTACGGGACAGGGGATCAGCCCCAGCATTTT. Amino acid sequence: CASSDYGTGDQPQHF.